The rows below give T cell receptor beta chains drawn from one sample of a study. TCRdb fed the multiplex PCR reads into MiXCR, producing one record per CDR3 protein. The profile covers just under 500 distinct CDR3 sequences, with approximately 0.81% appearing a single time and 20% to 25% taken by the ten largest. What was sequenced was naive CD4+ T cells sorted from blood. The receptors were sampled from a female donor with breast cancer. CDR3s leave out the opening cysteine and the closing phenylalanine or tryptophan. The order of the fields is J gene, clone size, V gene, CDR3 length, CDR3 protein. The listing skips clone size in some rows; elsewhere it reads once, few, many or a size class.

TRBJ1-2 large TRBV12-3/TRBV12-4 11 ASSLTTVYGYT
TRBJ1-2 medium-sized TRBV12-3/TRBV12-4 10 ASRKTGYGYT
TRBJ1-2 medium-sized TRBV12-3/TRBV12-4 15 ASSLEGRSSSNYGYT
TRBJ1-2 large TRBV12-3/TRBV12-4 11 ASSSPTGRSYT
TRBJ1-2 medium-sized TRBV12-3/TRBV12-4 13 ASRRLPGTGYGYT
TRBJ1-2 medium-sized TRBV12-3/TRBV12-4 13 ASSSYGTLGYGYT
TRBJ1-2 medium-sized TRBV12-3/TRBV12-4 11 ASSLKGQGRDT
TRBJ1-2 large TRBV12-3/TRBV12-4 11 ASSFRQGYGYT
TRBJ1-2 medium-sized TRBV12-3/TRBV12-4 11 ASSNQGHYGYT
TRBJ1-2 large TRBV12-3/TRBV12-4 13 ASSWDTGTSSGYT
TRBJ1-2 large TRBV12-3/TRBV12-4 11 ASRSQGPYGYT
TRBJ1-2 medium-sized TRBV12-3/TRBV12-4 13 ASSPRADVLYGYT
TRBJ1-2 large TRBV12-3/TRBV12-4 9 ASSNNYGYT
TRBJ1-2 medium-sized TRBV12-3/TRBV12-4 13 ASSLEQGLNYGYT
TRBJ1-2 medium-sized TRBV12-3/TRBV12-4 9 ASSAPYGYT
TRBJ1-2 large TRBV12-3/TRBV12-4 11 ASSLGTKYGYT
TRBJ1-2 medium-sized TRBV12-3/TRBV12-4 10 ASSLEAYGYT
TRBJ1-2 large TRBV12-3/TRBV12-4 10 ASSVRQGGYT
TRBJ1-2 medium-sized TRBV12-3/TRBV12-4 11 ASRPGTDYGYT
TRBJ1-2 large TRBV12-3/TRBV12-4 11 ASRLGPAEGYT
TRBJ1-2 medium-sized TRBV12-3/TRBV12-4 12 ASSFGPLDYGYT
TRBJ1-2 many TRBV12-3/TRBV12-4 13 ASSLRSVSNYGYT
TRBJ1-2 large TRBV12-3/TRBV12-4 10 ASTSRARGYT
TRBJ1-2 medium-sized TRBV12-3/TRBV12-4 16 ASSYLPGQDLANYGYT
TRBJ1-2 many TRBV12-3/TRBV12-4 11 ASSLMHNYGYT
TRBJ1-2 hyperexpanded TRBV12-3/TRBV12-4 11 ASSLGRFHGYT
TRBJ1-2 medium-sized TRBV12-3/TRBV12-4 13 ASSLAGAGDYGYT
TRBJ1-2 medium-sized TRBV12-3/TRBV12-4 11 ASSFRESYGYT
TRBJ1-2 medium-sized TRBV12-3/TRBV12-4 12 ASSRDRVDYGYT
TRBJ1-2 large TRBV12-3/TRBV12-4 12 ASSRGQGVYGYT
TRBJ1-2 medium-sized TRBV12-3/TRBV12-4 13 ASSLRRQGGYGYT
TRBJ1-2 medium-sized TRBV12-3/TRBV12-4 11 ASSAQGYYGYT
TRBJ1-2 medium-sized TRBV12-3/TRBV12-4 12 ASSSGSGNYGYT
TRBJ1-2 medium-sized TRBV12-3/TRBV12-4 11 ASSPATDYGYT
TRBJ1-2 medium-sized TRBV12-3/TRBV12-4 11 ASNPGQGHGYT
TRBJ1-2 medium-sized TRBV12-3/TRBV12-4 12 ASLQGIRIYGYT
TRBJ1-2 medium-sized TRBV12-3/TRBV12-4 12 ASSRGQTNYGYT
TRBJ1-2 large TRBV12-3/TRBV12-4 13 ASSGTYGGHYGYT
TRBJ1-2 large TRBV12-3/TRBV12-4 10 ASRPGFDGYT
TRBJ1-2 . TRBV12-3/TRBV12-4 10 ASSTTVYGYT